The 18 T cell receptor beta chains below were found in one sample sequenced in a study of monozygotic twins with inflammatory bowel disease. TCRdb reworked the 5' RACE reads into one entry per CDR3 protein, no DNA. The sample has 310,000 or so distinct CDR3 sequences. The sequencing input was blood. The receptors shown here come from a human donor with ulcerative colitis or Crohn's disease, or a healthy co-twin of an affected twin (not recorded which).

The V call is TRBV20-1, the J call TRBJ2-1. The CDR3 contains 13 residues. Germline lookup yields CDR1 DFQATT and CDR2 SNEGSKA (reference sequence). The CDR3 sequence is CSAREASYNEQFF.

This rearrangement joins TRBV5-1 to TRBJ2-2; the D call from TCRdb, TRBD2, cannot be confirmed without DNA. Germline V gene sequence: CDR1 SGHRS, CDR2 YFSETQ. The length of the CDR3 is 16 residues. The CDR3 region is CASTIGNSGSPGELFF.

CDR3 loop: CASSPMGLAVYNEQFF. The V and J genes are TRBV9 and TRBJ2-1; TCRdb names TRBD2, which stays unverified in the absence of DNA. Germline V lookup: CDR1 SGDLS, CDR2 YYNGEE. The CDR3 runs 16 residues.

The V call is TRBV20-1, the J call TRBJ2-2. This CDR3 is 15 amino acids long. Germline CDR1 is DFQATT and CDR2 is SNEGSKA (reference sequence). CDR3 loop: CSASIGDGNTGELFF.

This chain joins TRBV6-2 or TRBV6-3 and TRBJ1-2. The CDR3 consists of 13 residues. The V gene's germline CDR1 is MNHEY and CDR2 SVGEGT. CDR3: CASSLESNYGYTF.

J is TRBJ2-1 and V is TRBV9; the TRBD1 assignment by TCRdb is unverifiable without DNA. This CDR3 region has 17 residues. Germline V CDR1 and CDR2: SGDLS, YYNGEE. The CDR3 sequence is CASSPIPGQGTYNEQFF.

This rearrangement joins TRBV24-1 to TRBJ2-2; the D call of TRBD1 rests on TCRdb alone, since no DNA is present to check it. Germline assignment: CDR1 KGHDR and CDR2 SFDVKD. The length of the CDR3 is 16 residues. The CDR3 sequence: CATSDTQGQHTGELFF.

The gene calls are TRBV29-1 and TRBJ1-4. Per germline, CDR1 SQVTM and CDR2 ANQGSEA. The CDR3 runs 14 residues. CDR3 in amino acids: CSVVEAATNEKLFF.

The chain's CDR3 is CASSFSPVQETQYF. This chain connects TRBV5-1 to TRBJ2-5. This CDR3 is built from 14 residues. Germline V CDR1 and CDR2: SGHRS, YFSETQ. Based on the CDR3 plus reference TRBV5-1 and TRBJ2-5, the full variable domain is KAGVTQTPRYLIKTRGQQVTLSCSPISGHRSVSWYQQTPGQGLQFLFEYFSETQRNKGNFPGRFSGRQFSNSRSEMNVSTLELGDSALYLCASSFSPVQETQYFGPGTRLLVL.

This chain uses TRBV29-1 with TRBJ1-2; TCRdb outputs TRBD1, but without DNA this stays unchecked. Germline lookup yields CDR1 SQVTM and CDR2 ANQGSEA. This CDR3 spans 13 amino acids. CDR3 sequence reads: CSVDPDRAVGHTF. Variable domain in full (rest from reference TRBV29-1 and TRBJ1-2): SAVISQKPSRDICQRGTSLTIQCQVDSQVTMMFWYRQQPGQSLTLIATANQGSEATYESGFVIDKFPISRPNLTFSTLTVSNMSPEDSSIYLCSVDPDRAVGHTFGSGTRLTVV.

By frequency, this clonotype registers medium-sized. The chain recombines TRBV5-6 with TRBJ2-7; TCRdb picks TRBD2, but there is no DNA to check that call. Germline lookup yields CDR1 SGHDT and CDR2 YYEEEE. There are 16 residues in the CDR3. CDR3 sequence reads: CASSSIAGEGSYEQYF.

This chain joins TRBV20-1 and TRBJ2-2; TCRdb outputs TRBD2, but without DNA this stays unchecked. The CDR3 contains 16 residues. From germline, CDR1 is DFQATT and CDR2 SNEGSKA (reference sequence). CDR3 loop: CSAREIAGTNTGELFF.

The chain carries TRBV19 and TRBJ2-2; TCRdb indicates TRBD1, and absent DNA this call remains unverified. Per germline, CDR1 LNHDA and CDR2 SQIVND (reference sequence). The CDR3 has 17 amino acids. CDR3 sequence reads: CASRQVPNTGYTGELFF.

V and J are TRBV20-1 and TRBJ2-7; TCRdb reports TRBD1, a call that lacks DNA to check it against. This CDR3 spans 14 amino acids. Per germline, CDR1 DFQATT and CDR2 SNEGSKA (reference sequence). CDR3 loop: CSATNPLGLREQYF.

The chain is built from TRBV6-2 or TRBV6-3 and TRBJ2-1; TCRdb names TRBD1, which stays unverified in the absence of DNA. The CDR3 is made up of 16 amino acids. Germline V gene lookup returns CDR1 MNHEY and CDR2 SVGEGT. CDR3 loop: CASYSGDLSSYNEQFF.

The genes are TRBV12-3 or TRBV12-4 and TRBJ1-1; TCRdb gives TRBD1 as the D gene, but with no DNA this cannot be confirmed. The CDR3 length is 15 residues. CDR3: CASSSAGQGGTEAFF.

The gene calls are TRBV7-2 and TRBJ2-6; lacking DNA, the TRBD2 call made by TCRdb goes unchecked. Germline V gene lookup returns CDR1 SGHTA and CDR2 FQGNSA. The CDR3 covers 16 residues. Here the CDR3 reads CASSLGAASGANVLTF.

CDR3 region: CASSQGAGRAYEQYF. J is TRBJ2-7 and V is TRBV4-1; TCRdb selects TRBD1, and the lack of DNA leaves this call unchecked. CDR1 is MGHRA and CDR2 is YSYEKL in the germline V gene. This CDR3 comprises 15 residues.